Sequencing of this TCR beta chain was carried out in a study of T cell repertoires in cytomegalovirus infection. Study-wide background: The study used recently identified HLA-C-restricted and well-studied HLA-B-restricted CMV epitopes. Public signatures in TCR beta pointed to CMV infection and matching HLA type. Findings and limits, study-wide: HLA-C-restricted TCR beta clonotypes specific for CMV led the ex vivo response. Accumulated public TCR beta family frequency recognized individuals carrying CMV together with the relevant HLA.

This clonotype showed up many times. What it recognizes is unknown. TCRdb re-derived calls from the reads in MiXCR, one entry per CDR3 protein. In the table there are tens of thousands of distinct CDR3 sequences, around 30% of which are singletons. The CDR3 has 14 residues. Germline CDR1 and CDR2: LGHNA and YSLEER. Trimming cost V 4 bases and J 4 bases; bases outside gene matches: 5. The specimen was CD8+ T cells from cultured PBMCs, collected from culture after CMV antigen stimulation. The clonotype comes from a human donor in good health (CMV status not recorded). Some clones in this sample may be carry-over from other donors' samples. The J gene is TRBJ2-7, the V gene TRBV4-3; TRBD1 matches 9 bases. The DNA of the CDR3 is TGCGCCAGCAGCCGAGGGACAGGGCGATACGAGCAGTACTTC. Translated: CASSRGTGRYEQYF.